This T cell receptor beta chain was observed in a study of cytomegalovirus exposure and HLA in healthy donors (dated by TCRdb to 2016 to 2017). Turning to the overall study: In an earlier analysis of about 560 of the donors, about 270 Gb of sequence data and 90 million to 130 million unique TCR beta sequences from about 190 million T cells were reported. Approximately 310 gigabases of sequencing data and approximately 91 million unique TCR sequences made up an early release that covered fewer than 650 HLA-typed donors. Of the roughly 400 genotyped donors, roughly 76% were placed in the genetic ancestry cluster associated with self-reported Caucasian donors. The study aimed to test whether signatures of past pathogen exposure could be identified by cataloging public T cell receptors. Using immunosequencing, the study profiled T cell repertoires from fewer than 850 subjects and related those repertoires to cytomegalovirus serostatus. Besides the first cohort of about 730 subjects, a separate validation cohort made up of 120 different subjects was used. High-throughput TCR immunosequencing, statistical association of individual TCRs with disease status, and machine learning were combined to predict cytomegalovirus infection status. A later analysis re-examined previously published TCR beta repertoires from around 670 donors and added high-resolution HLA genotyping to investigate patterns of TCR occurrence. Rather than using new phenotypic data, the later analysis identified candidate immune exposures from TCR beta sequences and from how often those sequences occurred across donors. To decide whether each TCR beta V gene segment behaved as functional or pseudogenic, an earlier analysis of some 540 of the donors relied on high-throughput TCR beta sequencing. Donor age, sex, ethnicity and CMV serostatus were compiled alongside the repertoire data. A later genetic analysis took genome-wide SNP genotypes for about 60% of the roughly 670 donors and used that subset as a discovery cohort. All discovery cohort repertoires had been generated on a single sequencing platform. HLA typing included class I and class II loci at four-digit resolution. The number of donors typed differed by locus, with about 629-630 for A, B, C, DRB1 and DQB1, 522 for DQA1, 600 to 610 for DPA1, and approximately 470 for DPB1. About 5 DR-DQ haplotypes were handled as single units for association and clustering, since linkage in the cohort was strong. Across about 380 genotyped donors of the cohort, an average of about 240,000 unique TCR beta nucleotide sequences per donor were sequenced, and about a sixth of those sequences were non-productive.

The protocol used for the library was the immunoSEQ multiplex PCR assay. For the multiplex PCR, a mixture combining 60 forward primers for TCR Vbeta segments and 13 reverse primers for TCR Jbeta segments was used. The CDR3 region of rearranged TCR beta genes was amplified from genomic DNA by a multiplex PCR assay. Amplified TCR beta libraries were sequenced as 87-base-pair reads on the Illumina HiSeq System. Per the source publication's procedure: Across the 640 or so repertoires, a later analysis counted 80 million or so unique TCR beta chains, about 10 million of which were shared by at least two donors. To remove PCR and sequencing errors, raw reads were error-corrected and collapsed into unique sequences using a nearest-neighbor algorithm that merged closely related sequences. To assign V, D and J gene segments, CDR3 sequences were aligned to IMGT reference sequences. Each retained sequence needed at least a six-nucleotide match to both a V gene segment and a J gene segment. Rearrangements were called productive when the CDR3 lacked stop codons and stayed in frame with V and J; all others were non-productive. CDR3 was defined according to IMGT convention as the region running from the second conserved V-encoded cysteine to the conserved J-encoded phenylalanine. In an earlier analysis of some 550 of the donors, sequences lacking an unambiguous match to a single V gene segment were excluded. In an earlier analysis of more than 500 of the donors, a V segment was called functional when productive rearrangements were above 56.7%, and segregating when the standard deviation between donors exceeded 5%. A statistical classification framework was developed to diagnose cytomegalovirus status using the catalog of TCR beta chain sequences. A later analysis assigned V and J genes by comparing TCR nucleotide sequences with IMGT/GENE-DB human TR gene sequences. Using the TCRdist pipeline, a later analysis assigned CDR3 sequences along with most-parsimonious VDJ recombination scenarios. In a later analysis, every TCR beta chain was defined by the combination of its CDR3 amino acid sequence and its V-gene family, and reads without a unique V-gene family were dropped. A later analysis removed 600 or so highly shared, low-generation-probability nucleotide sequences to deal with suspected cross-contamination and a sequencing artifact. In a later analysis, a clonal expansion index for each public chain was calculated from normalized within-repertoire ranks of inferred template counts. Generation probabilities in a later analysis came from a VDJ recombination model fitted to out-of-frame rearrangements, and those results were checked against IGoR. In a later analysis, hypergeometric tests were used to score TCR-TCR, TCR-HLA and TCR-CMV co-occurrence, with a repertoire-size bias correction applied to TCR pairs. To estimate false discovery rates, a later analysis permuted the HLA or CMV assignments 20 times. A later analysis grouped co-occurring TCRs with DBSCAN, adding TCRdist sequence similarity when clustering within HLA-allele-positive subsets. For co-occurrence clustering, repertoires with fewer than 30,000 or more than 120,000 public chains were excluded, along with roughly five repertoires with anomalous nucleotide sharing. The clones in this table, taken by TCRdb from immuneACCESS, are in-frame only. Not every clone is retained; where verified, under half of the shortfall comes from an unresolved V gene, and the cause of the rest is unknown. Clone size and V and J calls were adopted from that table, with D and trimming inferred from the DNA. Across this sample there are under 250,000 clones, with 80% to 90% seen only once. The ten biggest clones cover around 0.22% of the sample.

Notes on this clone: Its antigen is unknown. No much larger clone exists at a distance of one base, and base qualities are not known.

Unmatched junction bases come to 5, with V trimmed by 1 base and J by 2 bases. The germline V gene (reference sequence) provides CDR1 SEHNR and CDR2 FQNEAQ. The CDR3 contains 15 residues, cysteine and phenylalanine counted. Only the CDR3 region is kept as DNA, spanning 45 bases read in frame from base 1. General conclusions and limits of the study: A later genetic analysis associated a missense DCLRE1C variant with V-gene and J-gene trimming of TCR beta chains, and an independent cohort replicated the association. The earlier analysis of around 600 of the donors excluded roughly 16 rarely observed V segments, including chromosome 9 orphons, because counts were too low. A later analysis associated about 17,000 TCR beta sequences with specific HLA alleles at a false discovery rate of 0.05. The authors suggested that the approach could potentially be generalized to other disease states and immunological phenotypes. According to a later analysis, most CMV-associated TCR beta chains appeared to be HLA-restricted, and the HLA associations seemed to be driven largely by CMV exposure. Some IMGT-functional V segments, including TRBV6-2 and TRBV6-3, could not be told apart with the 87-base-pair reads, so those segments were excluded. Because some donors lacked HLA typing at each locus, the association tests relied only on the typed subset. The presence/absence analyses assumed that sequencing depth was roughly uniform across donors, and that assumption may not be true. A later analysis reported that several top co-occurrence clusters appeared linked to parvovirus B19, influenza, CMV and Epstein-Barr virus. A cluster of highly shared sequence variants was judged likely to be a technical artifact of the sequencing pipeline. Assigning TCR associations to individual alleles was difficult when HLA alleles, especially DR and DQ, strongly co-occurred. A few of the identified cytomegalovirus-associated TCR beta chains were confirmed in vitro to be specific for cytomegalovirus antigens. In an earlier analysis of roughly 560 of the donors, most TCR beta V segments were observed in productive rearrangements about 90% or about 30% of the time, broadly matching IMGT annotations. In the study, around 150 TCR beta chains were listed as associated with cytomegalovirus. While some public TCRs were present in many individuals, most TCR sequences turned up only very rarely across donors. In a later analysis, the rate of TCR association differed among HLA loci, with DRB1 alleles having the most associated TCRs and HLA-C alleles having the fewest. In this cohort, only TCR beta chains were sequenced, and detectable features were limited by the absence of alpha or paired-chain data. Linkage disequilibrium might explain the correlated functional status among segregating V segments, but an unknown experimental factor could not be excluded. The only immune exposure information available for the cohort was CMV serostatus. The classifier was reported to diagnose cytomegalovirus status with high specificity and sensitivity in both the original and validation cohorts. In a later analysis, HLA-associated TCR beta chains showed more clonal expansion and lower generation probabilities than non-associated chains that were equally common. In a later genetic analysis, fewer N-insertions in productive TCRs were reported among donors in an Asian-associated ancestry cluster than the roughly 640-donor mean. A further reported finding was that TCR beta sequences accurately predicted the HLA-A and HLA-B alleles for most subjects in the first cohort.

The cohort consisted of 600 or so healthy bone marrow donors. At the time of sampling, every cohort member was nominally healthy, though immune exposures that went unrecorded were likely present. The donor was CMV seronegative and was included in the group of 352 seronegative cohort members. Every donor gave a peripheral blood sample, and the peripheral blood mononuclear cells from that sample were used for TCR beta sequencing. The Qiagen DNeasy Blood Extraction Kit was used to extract genomic DNA from the blood cell samples. The chain was built from TRBV7-9 and TRBJ2-7; a stretch of 7 junction bases matches TRBD1. The sample consisted of PBMCs. The clonotype originates from a girl aged 2-10 years in good health and CMV-seronegative. The CDR3 here reads CASSLVTGVTYEQYF. The nucleotides read TGTGCCAGCAGCTTAGTAACAGGGGTCACCTACGAGCAGTACTTC.